What follows describes a single TCR beta chain. CDR3 length equals 15 residues. After removal of 3 bases from V and 6 bases from J, the junction contained 4 bases not matched to a gene. Germline V CDR1 and CDR2: SGHRS, YFSETQ. This sample stems from a study of blood T cell repertoires in COVID-19. Study background: COVID-19 samples, acute and convalescent, were from the United States, Italy and Spain.

Per the original data handling: Amplification of reference gene primers was used by the study to estimate nucleated cell counts. Using immunoSEQ multiplex PCR, the repertoire was profiled, and TCRdb retains in-frame clones only, with some absent. V and J calls and clone size are those listed in that table; D and trimming were worked out from the DNA. The table shows about 88,000 clones, with 85% to 95% occurring only once. This clonotype was sampled from a man in his sixties with acute or convalescent COVID-19. Material for sequencing was peripheral blood. J is TRBJ2-3 and V is TRBV5-1; 13 bases fit TRBD2. In nucleotides, the CDR3 is TGCGCCAGCAGCTCGGGACTAGCGGGGTATGATACGCAGTATTTT. Translating gives CASSSGLAGYDTQYF.